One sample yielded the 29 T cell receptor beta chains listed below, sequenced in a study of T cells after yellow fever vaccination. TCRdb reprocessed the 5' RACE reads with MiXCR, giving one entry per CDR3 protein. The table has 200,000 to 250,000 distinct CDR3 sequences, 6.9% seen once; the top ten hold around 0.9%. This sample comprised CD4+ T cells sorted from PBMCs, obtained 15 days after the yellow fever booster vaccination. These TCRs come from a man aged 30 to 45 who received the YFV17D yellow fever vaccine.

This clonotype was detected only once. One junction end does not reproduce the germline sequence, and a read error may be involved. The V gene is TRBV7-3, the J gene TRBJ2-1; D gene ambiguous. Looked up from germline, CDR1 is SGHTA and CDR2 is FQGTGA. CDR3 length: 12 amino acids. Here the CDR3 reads CASSPGPSEQLF. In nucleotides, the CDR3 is TGTGCCAGCAGCCCCGGCCCAAGTGAGCAGCTCTTC.

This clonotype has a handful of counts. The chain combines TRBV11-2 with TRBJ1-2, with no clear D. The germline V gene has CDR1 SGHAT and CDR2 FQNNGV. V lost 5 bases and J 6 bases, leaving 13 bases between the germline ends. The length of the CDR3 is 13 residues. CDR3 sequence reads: CASSPADTHGYTF. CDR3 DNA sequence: TGTGCCAGCAGCCCCGCTGATACCCATGGCTACACCTTC. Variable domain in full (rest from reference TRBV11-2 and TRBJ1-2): EAGVAQSPRYKIIEKRQSVAFWCNPISGHATLYWYQQILGQGPKLLIQFQNNGVVDDSQLPKDRFSAERLKGVDSTLKIQPAKLEDSAVYLCASSPADTHGYTFGSGTRLTVV.

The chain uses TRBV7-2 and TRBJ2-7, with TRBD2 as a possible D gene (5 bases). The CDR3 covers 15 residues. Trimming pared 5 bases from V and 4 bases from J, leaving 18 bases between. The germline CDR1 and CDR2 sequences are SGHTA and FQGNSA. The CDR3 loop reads CASSPEGGLGYEQYF. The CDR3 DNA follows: TGTGCCAGCAGCCCCGAGGGTGGCCTGGGGTACGAGCAGTACTTC. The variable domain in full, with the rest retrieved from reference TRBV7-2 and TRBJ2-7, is GAGVSQSPSNKVTEKGKDVELRCDPISGHTALYWYRQSLGQGLEFLIYFQGNSAPDKSGLPSDRFSAERTGGSVSTLTIQRTQQEDSAVYLCASSPEGGLGYEQYFGPGTRLTVT.

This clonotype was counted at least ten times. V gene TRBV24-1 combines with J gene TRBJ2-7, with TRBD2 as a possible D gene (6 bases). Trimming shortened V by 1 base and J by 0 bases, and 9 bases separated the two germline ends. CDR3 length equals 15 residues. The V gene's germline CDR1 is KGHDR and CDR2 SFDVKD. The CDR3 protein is CATSDFRGSSYEQYF. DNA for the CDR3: TGTGCCACCAGTGATTTTCGGGGGAGCTCCTACGAGCAGTACTTC.

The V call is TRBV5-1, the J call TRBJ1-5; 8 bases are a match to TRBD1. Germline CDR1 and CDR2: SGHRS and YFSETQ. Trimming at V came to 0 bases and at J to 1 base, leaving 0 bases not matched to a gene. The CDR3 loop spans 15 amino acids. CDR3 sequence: CASSLDRGSNQPQHF. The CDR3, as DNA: TGCGCCAGCAGCTTGGACAGGGGGAGCAATCAGCCCCAGCATTTT.

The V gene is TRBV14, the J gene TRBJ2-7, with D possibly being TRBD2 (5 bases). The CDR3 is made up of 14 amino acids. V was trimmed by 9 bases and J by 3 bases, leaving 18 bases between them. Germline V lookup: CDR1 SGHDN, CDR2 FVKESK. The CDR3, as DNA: TGTGCCAGTAAGCGGCCCGGGAACGACTACGAGCAGTACTTC. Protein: CASKRPGNDYEQYF.

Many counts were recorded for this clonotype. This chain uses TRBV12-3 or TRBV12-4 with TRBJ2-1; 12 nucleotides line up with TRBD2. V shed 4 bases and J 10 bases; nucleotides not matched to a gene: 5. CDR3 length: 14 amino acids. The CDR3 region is CASSSSGRAWEQFF. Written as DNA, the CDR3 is TGTGCCAGCAGTTCTAGCGGGAGGGCCTGGGAGCAGTTCTTC.

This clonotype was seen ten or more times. The DNA for the CDR3 is TGCGCCAGCAGCTCGGACCTATTCACAGATACGCAGTATTTT. Translated: CASSSDLFTDTQYF. This rearrangement joins TRBV5-1 to TRBJ2-3; no definite D call. Per germline, CDR1 SGHRS and CDR2 YFSETQ. The V end was cut by 3 bases, the J end by 2 bases, with 10 bases between. CDR3 length: 14 residues.

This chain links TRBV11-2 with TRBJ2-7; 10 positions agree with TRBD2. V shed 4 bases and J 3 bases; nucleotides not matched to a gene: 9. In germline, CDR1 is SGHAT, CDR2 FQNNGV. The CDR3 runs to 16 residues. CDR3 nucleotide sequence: TGTGCCAGCAGCTCACCCACTAGCGGGAAGAACTACGAGCAGTACTTC. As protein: CASSSPTSGKNYEQYF. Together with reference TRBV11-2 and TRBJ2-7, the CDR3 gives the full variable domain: EAGVAQSPRYKIIEKRQSVAFWCNPISGHATLYWYQQILGQGPKLLIQFQNNGVVDDSQLPKDRFSAERLKGVDSTLKIQPAKLEDSAVYLCASSSPTSGKNYEQYFGPGTRLTVT.

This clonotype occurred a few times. The CDR3 bases are TGCGCCAGCAGCTTGTGGCAGAGCTCCTACGAGCAGTACTTC. It translates to CASSLWQSSYEQYF. The rearrangement uses TRBV5-1 and TRBJ2-7; no clear D gene. Germline CDR1 and CDR2: SGHRS and YFSETQ. Between the trimmed V and J ends, which lost 1 base and 0 bases, there was a span of 8 bases. The CDR3 runs 14 residues. Using reference TRBV5-1 and TRBJ2-7 for the parts outside the CDR3, the full variable domain is KAGVTQTPRYLIKTRGQQVTLSCSPISGHRSVSWYQQTPGQGLQFLFEYFSETQRNKGNFPGRFSGRQFSNSRSEMNVSTLELGDSALYLCASSLWQSSYEQYFGPGTRLTVT.

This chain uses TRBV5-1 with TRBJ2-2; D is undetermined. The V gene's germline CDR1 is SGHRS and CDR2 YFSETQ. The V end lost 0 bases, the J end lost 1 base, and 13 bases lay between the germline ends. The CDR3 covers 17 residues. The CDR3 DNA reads TGCGCCAGCAGCTTGGCCGCGGCAGCAAGGAACACCGGGGAGCTGTTTTTT. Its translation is CASSLAAAARNTGELFF.

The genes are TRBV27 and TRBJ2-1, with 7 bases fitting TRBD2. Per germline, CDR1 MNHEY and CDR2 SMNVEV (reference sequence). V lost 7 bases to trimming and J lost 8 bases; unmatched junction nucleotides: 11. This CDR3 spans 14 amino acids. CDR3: CASKLPGGFYEQFF. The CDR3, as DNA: TGTGCCAGCAAACTTCCGGGGGGATTCTATGAGCAGTTCTTC.

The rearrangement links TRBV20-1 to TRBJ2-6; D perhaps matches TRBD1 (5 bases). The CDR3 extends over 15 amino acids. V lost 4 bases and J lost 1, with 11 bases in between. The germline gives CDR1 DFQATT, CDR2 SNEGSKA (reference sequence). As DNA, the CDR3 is TGCAGTGCTACCGCCAAGGGGTCTGGGGCCAACGTCCTGACTTTC. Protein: CSATAKGSGANVLTF.

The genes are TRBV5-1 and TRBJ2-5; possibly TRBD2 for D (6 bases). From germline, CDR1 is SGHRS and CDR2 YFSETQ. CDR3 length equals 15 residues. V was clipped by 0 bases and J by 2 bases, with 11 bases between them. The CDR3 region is CASSLGSGVQETQYF. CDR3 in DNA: TGCGCCAGCAGCTTGGGTAGCGGCGTACAAGAGACCCAGTACTTC.

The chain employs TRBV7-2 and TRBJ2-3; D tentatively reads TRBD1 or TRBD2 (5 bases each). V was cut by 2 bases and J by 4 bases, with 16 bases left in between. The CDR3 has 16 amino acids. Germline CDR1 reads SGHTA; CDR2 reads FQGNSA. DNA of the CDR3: TGTGCCAGCAGCTTACATATCAGGGCTAGCTCAGATACGCAGTATTTT. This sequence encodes CASSLHIRASSDTQYF.

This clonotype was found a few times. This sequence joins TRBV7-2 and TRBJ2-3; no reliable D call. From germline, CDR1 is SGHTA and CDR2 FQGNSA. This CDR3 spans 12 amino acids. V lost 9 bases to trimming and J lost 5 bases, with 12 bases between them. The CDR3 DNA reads TGTGCCAGTACAAAGTGGGGAGATACGCAGTATTTT. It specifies CASTKWGDTQYF.

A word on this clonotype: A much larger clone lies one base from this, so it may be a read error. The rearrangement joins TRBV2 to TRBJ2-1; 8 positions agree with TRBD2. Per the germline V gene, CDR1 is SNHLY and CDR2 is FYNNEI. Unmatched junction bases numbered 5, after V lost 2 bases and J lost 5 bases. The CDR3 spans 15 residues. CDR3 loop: CASSEREGGDNEQFF. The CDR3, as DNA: TGTGCCAGCAGTGAACGGGAGGGCGGAGACAATGAGCAGTTCTTC. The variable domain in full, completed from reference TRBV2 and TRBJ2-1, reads EPEVTQTPSHQVTQMGQEVILRCVPISNHLYFYWYRQILGQKVEFLVSFYNNEISEKSEIFDDQFSVERPDGSNFTLKIRSTKLEDSAMYFCASSEREGGDNEQFFGPGTRLTVL.

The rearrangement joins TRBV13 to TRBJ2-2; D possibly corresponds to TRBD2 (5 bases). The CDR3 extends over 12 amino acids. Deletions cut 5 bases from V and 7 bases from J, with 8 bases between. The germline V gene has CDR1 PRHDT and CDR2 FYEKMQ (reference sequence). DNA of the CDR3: TGTGCCAGCAGCGGACTCGGCGGGGAGCTGTTTTTT. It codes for CASSGLGGELFF.

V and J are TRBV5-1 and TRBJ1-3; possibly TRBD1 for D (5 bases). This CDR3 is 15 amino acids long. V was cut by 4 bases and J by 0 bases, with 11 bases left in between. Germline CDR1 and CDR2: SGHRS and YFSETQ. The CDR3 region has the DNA TGCGCCAGCAGCACCACAGGCATCTCTGGAAACACCATATATTTT. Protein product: CASSTTGISGNTIYF.

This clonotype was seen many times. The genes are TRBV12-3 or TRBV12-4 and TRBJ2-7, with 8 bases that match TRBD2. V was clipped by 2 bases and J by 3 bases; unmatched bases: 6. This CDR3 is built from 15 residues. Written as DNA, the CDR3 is TGTGCCAGCAGTTTAATTGCGGGAGGCGGCTACGAGCAGTACTTC. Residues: CASSLIAGGGYEQYF.

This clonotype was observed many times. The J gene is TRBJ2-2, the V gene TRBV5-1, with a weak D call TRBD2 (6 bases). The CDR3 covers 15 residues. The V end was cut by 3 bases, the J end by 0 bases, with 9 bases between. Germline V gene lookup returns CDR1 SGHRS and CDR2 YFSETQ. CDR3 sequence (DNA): TGCGCCAGCAGCTGGCGGGATTCGAACACCGGGGAGCTGTTTTTT. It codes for CASSWRDSNTGELFF.

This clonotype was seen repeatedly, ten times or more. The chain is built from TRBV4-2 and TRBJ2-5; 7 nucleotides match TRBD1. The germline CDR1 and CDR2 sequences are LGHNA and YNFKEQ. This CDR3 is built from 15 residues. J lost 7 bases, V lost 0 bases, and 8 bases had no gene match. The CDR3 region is CASSQDPDRQRTQYF. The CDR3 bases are TGTGCCAGCAGCCAAGATCCGGACAGGCAGAGGACCCAGTACTTC.

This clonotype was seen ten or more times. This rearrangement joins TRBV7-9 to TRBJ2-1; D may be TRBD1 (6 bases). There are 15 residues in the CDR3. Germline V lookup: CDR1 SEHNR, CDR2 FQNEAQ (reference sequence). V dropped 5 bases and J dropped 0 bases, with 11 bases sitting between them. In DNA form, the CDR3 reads TGTGCCAGCAGCCTTGGACAGACCTCCTACAATGAGCAGTTCTTC. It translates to CASSLGQTSYNEQFF.

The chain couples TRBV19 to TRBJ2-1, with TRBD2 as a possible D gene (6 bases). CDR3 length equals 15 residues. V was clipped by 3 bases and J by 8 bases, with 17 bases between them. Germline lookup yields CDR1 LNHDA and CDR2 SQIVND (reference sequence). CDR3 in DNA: TGTGCCAGTAGTATCCTGACTAGTACCTTCGATGAGCAGTTCTTC. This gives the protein CASSILTSTFDEQFF.

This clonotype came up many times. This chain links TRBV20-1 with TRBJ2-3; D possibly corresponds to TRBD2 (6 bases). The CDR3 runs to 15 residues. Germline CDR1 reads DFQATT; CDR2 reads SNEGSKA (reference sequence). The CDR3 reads CSAVMGGRSTDTQYF. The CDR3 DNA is TGCAGCGCAGTGATGGGGGGTCGCAGCACAGATACGCAGTATTTT.

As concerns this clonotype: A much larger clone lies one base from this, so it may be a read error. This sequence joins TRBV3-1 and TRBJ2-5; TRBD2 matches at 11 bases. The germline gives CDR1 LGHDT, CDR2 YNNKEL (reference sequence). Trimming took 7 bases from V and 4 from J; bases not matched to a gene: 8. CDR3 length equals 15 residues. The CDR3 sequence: CASTPLGLAVETQYF. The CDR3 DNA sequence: TGTGCCAGCACCCCCCTGGGACTAGCGGTAGAGACCCAGTACTTC.

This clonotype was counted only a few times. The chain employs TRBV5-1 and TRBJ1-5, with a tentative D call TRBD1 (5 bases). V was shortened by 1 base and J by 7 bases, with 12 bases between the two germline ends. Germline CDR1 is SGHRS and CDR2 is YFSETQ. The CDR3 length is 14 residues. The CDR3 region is CASSLSGGEQPQHF. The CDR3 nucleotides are TGCGCCAGCAGCTTGTCCGGGGGGGAACAGCCCCAGCATTTT. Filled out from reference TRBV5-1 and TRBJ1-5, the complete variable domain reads KAGVTQTPRYLIKTRGQQVTLSCSPISGHRSVSWYQQTPGQGLQFLFEYFSETQRNKGNFPGRFSGRQFSNSRSEMNVSTLELGDSALYLCASSLSGGEQPQHFGDGTRLSIL.

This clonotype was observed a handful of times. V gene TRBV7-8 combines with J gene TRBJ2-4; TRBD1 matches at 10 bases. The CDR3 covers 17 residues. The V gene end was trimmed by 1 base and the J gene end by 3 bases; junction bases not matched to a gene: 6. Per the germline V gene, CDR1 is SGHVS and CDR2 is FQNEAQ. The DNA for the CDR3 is TGTGCCAGCAGCTTAGTGGTCGGGACAGGGGTCAAAAACATTCAGTACTTC. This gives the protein CASSLVVGTGVKNIQYF.

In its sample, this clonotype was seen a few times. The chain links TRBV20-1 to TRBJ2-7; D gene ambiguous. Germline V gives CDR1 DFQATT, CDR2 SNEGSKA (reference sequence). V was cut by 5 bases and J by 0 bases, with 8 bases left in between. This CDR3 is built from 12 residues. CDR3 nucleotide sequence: TGCAGTGCTTCCCAGGCCTCCTACGAGCAGTACTTC. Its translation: CSASQASYEQYF.